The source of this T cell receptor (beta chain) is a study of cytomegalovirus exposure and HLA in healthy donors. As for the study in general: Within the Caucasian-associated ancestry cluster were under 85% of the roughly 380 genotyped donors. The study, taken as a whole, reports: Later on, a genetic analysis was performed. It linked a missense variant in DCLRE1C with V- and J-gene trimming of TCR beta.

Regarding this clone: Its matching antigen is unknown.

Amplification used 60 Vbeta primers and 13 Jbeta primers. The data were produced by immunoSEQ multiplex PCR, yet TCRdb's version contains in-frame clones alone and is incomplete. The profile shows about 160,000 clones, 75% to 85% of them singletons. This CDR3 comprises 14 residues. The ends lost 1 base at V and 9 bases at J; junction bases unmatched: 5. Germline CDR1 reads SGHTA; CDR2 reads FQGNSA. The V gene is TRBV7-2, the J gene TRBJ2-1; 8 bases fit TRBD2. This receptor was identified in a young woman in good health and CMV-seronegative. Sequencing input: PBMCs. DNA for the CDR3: TGTGCCAGCAGCTTAGTTGGGACTAGAAGTGAGCAGTTCTTC. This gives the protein CASSLVGTRSEQFF.